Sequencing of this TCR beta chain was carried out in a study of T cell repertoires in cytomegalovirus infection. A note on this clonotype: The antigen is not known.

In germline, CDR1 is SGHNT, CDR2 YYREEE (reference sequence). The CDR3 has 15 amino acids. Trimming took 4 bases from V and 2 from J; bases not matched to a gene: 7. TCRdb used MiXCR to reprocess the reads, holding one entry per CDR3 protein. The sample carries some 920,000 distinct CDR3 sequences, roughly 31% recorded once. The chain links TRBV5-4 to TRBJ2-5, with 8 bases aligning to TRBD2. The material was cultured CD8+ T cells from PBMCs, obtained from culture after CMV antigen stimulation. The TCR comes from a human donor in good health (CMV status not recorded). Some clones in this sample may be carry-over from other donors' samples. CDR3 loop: CASSPSSGDQETQYF. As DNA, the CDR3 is TGTGCCAGCAGCCCGAGTAGCGGGGATCAAGAGACCCAGTACTTC.